The TCR beta chain described here comes from a study of identical twins. Germline trimming cut 4 bases from V and 1 base from J; bases unmatched to any gene: 6. Germline CDR1 is LGHDT and CDR2 is YNNKEL (reference sequence). The CDR3 extends over 16 amino acids. TCRdb re-analysed the 5' RACE reads in MiXCR, keeping a single row per CDR3 protein. The table lists about 520,000 distinct CDR3 sequences, around 20% of them singletons. About this clonotype itself: Its matching antigen is unknown.

Points from the study as a whole: The authors drew conclusions from cross-sectional statistical analysis rather than following the same donors.

These same records also appear under a second study, on T cells expressing NK-cell markers. As that report states: Whether expanded NKG2C+ T cell clones were HCMV-specific remained unclear.

The sample taken for sequencing was CD4+ T cells sorted from blood. The chain joins TRBV3-1 to TRBJ2-7; TRBD2 agrees at 11 bases. The receptor was isolated from a woman between 18 and 29 years old in good health. CDR3 coding DNA: TGTGCCAGCAGCCCGAGCGGGACTAGCGGATCCTACGAGCAGTACTTC. As protein: CASSPSGTSGSYEQYF.